This entry features one T cell receptor beta chain sequence. Trimming took off 3 bases at V and 4 bases at J, with 15 bases between the two ends. The germline V gene encodes CDR1 SGHDN and CDR2 FVKESK. The CDR3 spans 15 residues. The sample comes from a study of blood T cell repertoires in COVID-19. Study-level information: PBMCs, B-cell-depleted T cells, or T cells were the source of the cDNA or gDNA that made up the material.

The table came from immunoSEQ multiplex PCR; TCRdb's copy has only in-frame clones and leaves some out. The sample gives around 180,000 clones, nearly 90% of which show up once; about 2.1% is in the top ten. Enrollees, roughly 18 to 89 years old, lived in 25 or so US areas. Grouping used clinical history reported by participants in a survey and questionnaire. The sample taken for sequencing was PBMCs or T cells enriched from blood (not recorded which). The origin of this receptor is a woman aged 40 to 49 with acute COVID-19. V gene TRBV14 combines with J gene TRBJ2-5; tentatively, D is TRBD1 (6 bases). CDR3 sequence reads: CASSQIQGTGETQYF. As DNA, the CDR3 is TGTGCCAGCAGCCAGATACAGGGTACGGGAGAGACCCAGTACTTC.